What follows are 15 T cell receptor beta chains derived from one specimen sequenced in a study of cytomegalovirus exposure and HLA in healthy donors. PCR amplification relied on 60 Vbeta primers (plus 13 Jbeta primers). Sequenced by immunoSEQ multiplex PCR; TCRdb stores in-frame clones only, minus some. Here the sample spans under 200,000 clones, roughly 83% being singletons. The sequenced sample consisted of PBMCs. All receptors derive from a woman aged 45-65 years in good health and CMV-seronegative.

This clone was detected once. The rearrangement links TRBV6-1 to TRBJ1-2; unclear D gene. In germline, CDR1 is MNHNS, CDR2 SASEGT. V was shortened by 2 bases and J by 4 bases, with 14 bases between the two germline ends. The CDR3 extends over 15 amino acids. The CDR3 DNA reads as TGTGCCAGCAGTGAAAGTCTAGGCCGCTTCTATGGCTACACCTTC. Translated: CASSESLGRFYGYTF.

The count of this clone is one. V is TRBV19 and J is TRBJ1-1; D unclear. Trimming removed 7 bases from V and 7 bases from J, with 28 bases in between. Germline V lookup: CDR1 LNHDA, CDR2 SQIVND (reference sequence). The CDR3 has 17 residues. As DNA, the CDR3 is TGTGCCAGTACCCCGTTTCGGGGTGCCGCATTCGGCATTGAAGCTTTCTTT. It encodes CASTPFRGAAFGIEAFF.

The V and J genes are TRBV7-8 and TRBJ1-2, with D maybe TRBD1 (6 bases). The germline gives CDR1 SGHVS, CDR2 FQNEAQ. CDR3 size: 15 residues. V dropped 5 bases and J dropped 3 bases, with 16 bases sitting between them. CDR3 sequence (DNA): TGTGCCAGCAGCATAAGACAGGCCGGGGACTATGGCTACACCTTC. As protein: CASSIRQAGDYGYTF.

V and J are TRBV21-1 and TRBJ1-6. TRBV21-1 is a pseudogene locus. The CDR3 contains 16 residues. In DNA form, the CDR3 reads TGTGCCAGCAGCAGGGAGAACAACTCCTATAATTCACCCCTCCACTTT. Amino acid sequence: CASSRENNSYNSPLHF.

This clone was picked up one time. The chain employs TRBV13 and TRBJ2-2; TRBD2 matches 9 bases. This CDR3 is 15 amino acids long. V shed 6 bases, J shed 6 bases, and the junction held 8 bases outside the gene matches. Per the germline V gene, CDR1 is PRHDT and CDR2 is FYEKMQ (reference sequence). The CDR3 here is CASRRAGGKPGELFF. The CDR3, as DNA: TGTGCCAGCAGGCGTGCGGGGGGGAAGCCCGGGGAGCTGTTTTTT.

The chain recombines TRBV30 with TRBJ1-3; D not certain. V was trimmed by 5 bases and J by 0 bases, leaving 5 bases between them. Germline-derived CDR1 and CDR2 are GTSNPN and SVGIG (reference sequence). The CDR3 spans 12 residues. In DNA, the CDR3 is TGTGCCTGGTCAGGCTCTGGAAACACCATATATTTT. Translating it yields CAWSGSGNTIYF.

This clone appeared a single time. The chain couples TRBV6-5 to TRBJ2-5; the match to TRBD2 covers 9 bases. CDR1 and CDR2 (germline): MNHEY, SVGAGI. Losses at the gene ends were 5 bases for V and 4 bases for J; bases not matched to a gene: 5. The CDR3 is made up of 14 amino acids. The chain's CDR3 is CASSRLAVGETQYF. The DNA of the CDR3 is TGTGCCAGCAGTAGACTAGCGGTGGGAGAGACCCAGTACTTC.

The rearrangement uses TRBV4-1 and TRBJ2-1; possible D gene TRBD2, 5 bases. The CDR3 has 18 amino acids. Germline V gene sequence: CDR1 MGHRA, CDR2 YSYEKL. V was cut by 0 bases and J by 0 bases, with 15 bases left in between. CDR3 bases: TGCGCCAGCAGCCAAGATTTCGGCGGGCCCTCCTCCTACAATGAGCAGTTCTTC. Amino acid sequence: CASSQDFGGPSSYNEQFF.

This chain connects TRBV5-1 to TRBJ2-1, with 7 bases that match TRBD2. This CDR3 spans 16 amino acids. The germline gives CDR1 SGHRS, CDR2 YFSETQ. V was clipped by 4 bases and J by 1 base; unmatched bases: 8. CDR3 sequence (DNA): TGCGCCAGCAGCGGGGAGGGCGGGAGTTCCTACAATGAGCAGTTCTTC. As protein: CASSGEGGSSYNEQFF.

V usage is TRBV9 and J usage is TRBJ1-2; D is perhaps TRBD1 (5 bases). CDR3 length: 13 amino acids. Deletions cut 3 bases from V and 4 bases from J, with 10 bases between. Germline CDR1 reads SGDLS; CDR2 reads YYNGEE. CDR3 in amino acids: CASSDGHGYGYTF. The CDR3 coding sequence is TGTGCCAGCAGCGACGGACACGGCTATGGCTACACCTTC.

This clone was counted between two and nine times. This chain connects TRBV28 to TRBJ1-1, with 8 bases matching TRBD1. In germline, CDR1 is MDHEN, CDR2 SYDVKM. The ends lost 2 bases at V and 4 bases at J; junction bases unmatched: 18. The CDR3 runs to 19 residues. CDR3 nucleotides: TGTGCCAGCAGTTTACCGACTTACACTGACAGGGGCGTTCGCACTGAAGCTTTCTTT. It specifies CASSLPTYTDRGVRTEAFF.

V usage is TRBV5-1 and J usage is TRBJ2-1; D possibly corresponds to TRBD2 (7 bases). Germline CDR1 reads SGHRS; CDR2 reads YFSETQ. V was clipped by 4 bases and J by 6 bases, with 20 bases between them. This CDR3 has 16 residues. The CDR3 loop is CASSPPGGQTSNEQFF. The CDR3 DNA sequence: TGCGCCAGCAGCCCGCCGGGGGGCCAGACTAGCAATGAGCAGTTCTTC.

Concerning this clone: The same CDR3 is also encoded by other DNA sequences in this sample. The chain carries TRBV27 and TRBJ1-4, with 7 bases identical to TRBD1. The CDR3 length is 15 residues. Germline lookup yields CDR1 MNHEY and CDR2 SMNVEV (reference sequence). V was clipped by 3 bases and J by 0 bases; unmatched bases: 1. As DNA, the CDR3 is TGTGCCAGCAGTTTGCAGGGGGCAACTAATGAAAAACTGTTTTTT. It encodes CASSLQGATNEKLFF.

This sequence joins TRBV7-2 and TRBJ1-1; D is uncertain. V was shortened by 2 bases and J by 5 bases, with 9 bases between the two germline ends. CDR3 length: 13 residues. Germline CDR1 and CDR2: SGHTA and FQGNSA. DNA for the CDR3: TGTGCCAGCAGCTTAAGCTTTGAGACTGAAGCTTTCTTT. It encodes CASSLSFETEAFF.

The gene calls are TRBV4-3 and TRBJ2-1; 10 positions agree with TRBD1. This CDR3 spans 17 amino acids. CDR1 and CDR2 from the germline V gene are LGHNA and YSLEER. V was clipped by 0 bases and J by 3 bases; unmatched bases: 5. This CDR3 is CASSQDWGQGYYNEQFF. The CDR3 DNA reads TGCGCCAGCAGCCAAGATTGGGGACAGGGGTACTACAATGAGCAGTTCTTC.